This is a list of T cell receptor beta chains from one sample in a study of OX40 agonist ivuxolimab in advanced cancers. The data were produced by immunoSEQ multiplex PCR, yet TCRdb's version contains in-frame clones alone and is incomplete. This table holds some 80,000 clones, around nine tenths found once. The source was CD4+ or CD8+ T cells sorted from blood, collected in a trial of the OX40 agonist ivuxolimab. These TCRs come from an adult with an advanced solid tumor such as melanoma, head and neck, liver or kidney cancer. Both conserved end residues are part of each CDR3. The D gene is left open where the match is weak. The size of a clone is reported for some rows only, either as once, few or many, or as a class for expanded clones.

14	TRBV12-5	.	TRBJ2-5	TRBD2	TGTGCTAGTGGTACCGGGACTAGCCTCGGGACCCAGTACTTC	CASGTGTSLGTQYF
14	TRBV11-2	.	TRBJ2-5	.	TGTGCCAGCAGCTTAGCCTCCACGCGGGAGACCCAGTACTTC	CASSLASTRETQYF
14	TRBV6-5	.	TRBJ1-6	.	TGTGCCAGCAGTTTGACGGGAATAAATTCACCCCTCCACTTT	CASSLTGINSPLHF
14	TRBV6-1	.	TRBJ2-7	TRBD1	TGTGCCAGCAGGCTGGCTGACAGGGGGTACGAGCAGTACTTC	CASRLADRGYEQYF
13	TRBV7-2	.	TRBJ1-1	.	TGTGCCAGCAGCTTAGAGCAGAGCACTGAAGCTTTCTTT	CASSLEQSTEAFF
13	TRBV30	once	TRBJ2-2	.	TGTGCCTGGACCCTACAGGGCGGCGGGGAGCTGTTTTTT	CAWTLQGGGELFF
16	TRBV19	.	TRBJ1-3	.	TGTGCCAGTAGTATTGGAGGGGGTGCCTCTGGAAACACCATATATTTT	CASSIGGGASGNTIYF
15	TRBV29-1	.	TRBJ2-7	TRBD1	TGCAGCGCATACGGCCCGGGACAGGGGGCATGGAAGCAGTACTTC	CSAYGPGQGAWKQYF
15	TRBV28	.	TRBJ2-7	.	TGTGCCAGCGAAAGCGGCGGGGGCCAAACCTACGAGCAGTACTTC	CASESGGGQTYEQYF
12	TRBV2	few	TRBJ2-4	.	TGTGCCAGCAGTGAGGGGAGAAACATTCAGTACTTC	CASSEGRNIQYF
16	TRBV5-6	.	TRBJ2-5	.	TGTGCCAGCAGCTTGGTGGCAGGGGCGTACCAAGAGACCCAGTACTTC	CASSLVAGAYQETQYF
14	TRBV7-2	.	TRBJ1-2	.	TGTGCCAGCAGCTCACAACAGGGCTTTGGTGGCTACACCTTC	CASSSQQGFGGYTF